The 13 T cell receptor beta chains below all came from one sample that was sequenced in a study of shared clonotypes between healthy human individuals. Some clones are missing from TCRdb's copy, which holds only in-frame ones; the method was immunoSEQ multiplex PCR. The table lists about 470,000 clones, roughly 83% of them singletons. Sequencing was carried out using PBMCs. These receptor sequences come from a woman in her thirties or forties in good health. Some clones in this sample may be carry-over from other donors' samples.

Comment on this clone: A read error may account for a junction end that differs from germline. V is TRBV7-7 and J is TRBJ2-1; D is unclear. The germline CDR1 and CDR2 sequences are SSHAT and FNYEAQ (reference sequence). The CDR3 length is 14 residues. In DNA, the CDR3 is TGTGCTAGCAGCCGGATATCTACGGTCAATGAGCAGTTCTTC. Residues: CASSRISTVNEQFF.

This chain connects TRBV7-3 to TRBJ2-4; possible D gene TRBD2, 5 bases. The CDR3 is made up of 15 amino acids. CDR1 SGHTA and CDR2 FQGTGA come from the germline V gene. Trimming removed 5 bases from V and 5 bases from J, with 16 bases in between. The CDR3 DNA sequence: TGTGCCAGCAGCATGGACTCACGCAGCCAAAACATTCAGTACTTC. This translates into CASSMDSRSQNIQYF.

V gene TRBV19 combines with J gene TRBJ2-5; D possibly corresponds to TRBD2 (6 bases). In germline, CDR1 is LNHDA, CDR2 SQIVND (reference sequence). Trimming removed 9 bases at V and 6 bases at J, with 17 bases between. CDR3 length equals 13 residues. DNA for the CDR3: TGTGCCAGCTCACCCGGGACTGGGCAGACCCAGTACTTC. Protein: CASSPGTGQTQYF.

The V and J genes are TRBV7-3 and TRBJ2-3; D might be TRBD1 (5 bases). Germline V gene data show CDR1 as SGHTA and CDR2 as FQGTGA. CDR3 length equals 14 residues. V was clipped by 6 bases and J by 4 bases, with 14 bases between them. CDR3 sequence: CASRPTQGADTQYF. The CDR3 nucleotides read TGTGCCAGCAGACCTACACAAGGGGCAGATACGCAGTATTTT.

This clone was seen repeatedly, ten times or more. The J gene is TRBJ1-5, the V gene TRBV7-6; 8 nucleotides align to TRBD1. The CDR3 runs to 15 residues. Germline V gene data show CDR1 as SGHVS and CDR2 as FNYEAQ. With 5 bases clipped from V and 2 bases from J, the junction kept 5 bases outside the gene matches. The CDR3 nucleotides are TGTGCCAGCAGCGCAGGGGGCGAGGGCAATCAGCCCCAGCATTTT. This translates into CASSAGGEGNQPQHF.

This chain connects TRBV7-6 to TRBJ2-1, with TRBD2 matching over 16 bases. Germline V lookup: CDR1 SGHVS, CDR2 FNYEAQ. The J segment lost 3 bases and the V segment lost 1 base, leaving 9 bases of the junction unmatched. This CDR3 spans 20 amino acids. DNA for the CDR3: TGTGCCAGCAGCTTAGAGCCGGGACTAGCGGGAGGGCTTAGCTACAATGAGCAGTTCTTC. Its translation is CASSLEPGLAGGLSYNEQFF.

This sequence joins TRBV2 and TRBJ2-7; TRBD2 matches 8 bases. The CDR3 has 14 residues. With V trimmed by 8 bases and J by 1 base, 7 bases remained unmatched. Germline V lookup: CDR1 SNHLY, CDR2 FYNNEI. In DNA form, the CDR3 reads TGTGCCAGCCACAGGCTAGCGGGTTCCTACGAGCAGTACTTC. Its protein is CASHRLAGSYEQYF.

The chain recombines TRBV5-1 with TRBJ2-5, with a weak D call TRBD1 (7 bases). This CDR3 comprises 14 residues. Between the trimmed V and J ends, which lost 5 bases and 1 base, there was a span of 12 bases. The germline V gene encodes CDR1 SGHRS and CDR2 YFSETQ. CDR3 in DNA: TGCGCCAGCAGGCGACAGGGAGGCCAAGAGACCCAGTACTTC. This translates into CASRRQGGQETQYF.

This clone was counted a few times. The V call is TRBV18, the J call TRBJ1-1; a possible D gene is TRBD1 (6 bases). The CDR3 spans 16 residues. The germline CDR1 and CDR2 sequences are KGHSH and LQKENI. V was cut by 3 bases and J by 3 bases, with 17 bases left in between. CDR3 sequence (DNA): TGTGCCAGCTCACCTGAAAACAGGGTAGTAGACACTGAAGCTTTCTTT. Protein product: CASSPENRVVDTEAFF. Full variable domain (rest looked up from reference TRBV18 and TRBJ1-1): NAGVMQNPRHLVRRRGQEARLRCSPMKGHSHVYWYRQLPEEGLKFMVYLQKENIIDESGMPKERFSAEFPKEGPSILRIQQVVRGDSAAYFCASSPENRVVDTEAFFGQGTRLTVV.

J is TRBJ2-6 and V is TRBV2; D perhaps matches TRBD1 (6 bases). V lost 3 bases and J lost 0, with 18 bases in between. The length of the CDR3 is 19 residues. CDR1 is SNHLY and CDR2 is FYNNEI in the germline V gene. The CDR3 loop is CASSEVAGASDSGANVLTF. As DNA, the CDR3 is TGTGCCAGCAGTGAGGTAGCAGGGGCCAGCGACTCTGGGGCCAACGTCCTGACTTTC.

CDR3 protein: CASSSTGTRRTSIHNEQFF. CDR3 DNA: TGTGCCAGCAGCTCGACCGGGACTAGACGCACCTCGATACACAATGAGCAGTTCTTC. The genes are TRBV7-9 and TRBJ2-1; TRBD2 matches at 8 bases. V dropped 4 bases and J dropped 5; count of bases not matched to a gene: 19. CDR1 is SEHNR and CDR2 is FQNEAQ in the germline V gene (reference sequence). This CDR3 contains 19 residues.

In regard to this clone: Other nucleotide sequences from this sample produce the same CDR3. The genes are TRBV27 and TRBJ1-5; D is possibly TRBD1 (6 bases). There are 14 residues in the CDR3. V gave up 6 bases and J gave up 7 bases, with 16 bases separating them. CDR1 MNHEY and CDR2 SMNVEV come from the germline V gene (reference sequence). Here the CDR3 reads CASSFTGRGQPQHF. Written as DNA, the CDR3 is TGTGCCAGCAGCTTTACAGGGAGAGGACAGCCCCAGCATTTT.

V usage is TRBV5-4 and J usage is TRBJ2-3; TRBD2 agrees at 9 bases. This CDR3 comprises 16 residues. Germline-derived CDR1 and CDR2 are SGHNT and YYREEE (reference sequence). V lost 4 bases, J lost 5 bases, and 11 bases stayed unmatched. Here the CDR3 reads CASSPGGGRAIDTQYF. The CDR3 nucleotides read TGTGCCAGCAGCCCTGGGGGCGGGAGGGCAATAGATACGCAGTATTTT.